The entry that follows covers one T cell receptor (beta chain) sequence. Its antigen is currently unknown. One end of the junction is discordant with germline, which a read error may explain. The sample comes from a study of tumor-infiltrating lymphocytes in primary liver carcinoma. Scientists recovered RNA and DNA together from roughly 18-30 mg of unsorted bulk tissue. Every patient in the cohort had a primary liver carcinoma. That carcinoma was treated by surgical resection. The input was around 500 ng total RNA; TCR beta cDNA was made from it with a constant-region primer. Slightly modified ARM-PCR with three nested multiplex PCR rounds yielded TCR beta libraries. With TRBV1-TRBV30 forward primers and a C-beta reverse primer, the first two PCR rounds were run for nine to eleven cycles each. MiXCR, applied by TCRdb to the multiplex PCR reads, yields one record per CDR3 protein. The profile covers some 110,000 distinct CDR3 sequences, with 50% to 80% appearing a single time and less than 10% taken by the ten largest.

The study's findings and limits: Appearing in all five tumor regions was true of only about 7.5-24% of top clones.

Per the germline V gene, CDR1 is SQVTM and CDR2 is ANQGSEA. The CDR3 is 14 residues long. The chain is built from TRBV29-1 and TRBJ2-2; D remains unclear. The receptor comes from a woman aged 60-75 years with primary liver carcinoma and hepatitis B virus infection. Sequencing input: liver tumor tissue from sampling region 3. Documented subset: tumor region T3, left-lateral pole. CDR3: CSVGRGTNTEELFF. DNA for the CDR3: TGCAGCGTTGGTAGAGGAACGAACACCGAGGAGCTGTTTTTT.